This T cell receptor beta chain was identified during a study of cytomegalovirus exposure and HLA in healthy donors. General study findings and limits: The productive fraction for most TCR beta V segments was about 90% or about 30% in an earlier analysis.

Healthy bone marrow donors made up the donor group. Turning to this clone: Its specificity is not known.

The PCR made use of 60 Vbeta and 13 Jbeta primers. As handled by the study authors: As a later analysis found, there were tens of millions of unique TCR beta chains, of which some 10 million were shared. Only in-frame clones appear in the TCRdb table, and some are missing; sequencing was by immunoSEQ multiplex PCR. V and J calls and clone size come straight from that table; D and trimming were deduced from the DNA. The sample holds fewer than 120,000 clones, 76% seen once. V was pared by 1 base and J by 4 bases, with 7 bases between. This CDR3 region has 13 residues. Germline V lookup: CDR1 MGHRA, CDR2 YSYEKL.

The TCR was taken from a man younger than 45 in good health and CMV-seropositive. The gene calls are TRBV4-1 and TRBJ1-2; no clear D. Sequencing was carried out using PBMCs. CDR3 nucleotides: TGCGCCAGCAGCCAAGTGCAGGCCTATGGCTACACCTTC. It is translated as CASSQVQAYGYTF.